This passage covers 5 T cell receptor beta chains from one sample sequenced in a study of beta chain features in type 1 diabetes. Every bit of the isolated RNA underwent reverse transcription, so sequencing read expressed TCRB transcripts. Libraries were prepared by immunoSEQ multiplex PCR; TCRdb keeps only in-frame clonotypes and omits some of them. The data hold roughly 300,000 clones, with 6.5% to 10% observed a single time. Sequencing was carried out using central memory CD4+ T cells from blood. The source is a woman aged 18-29 years in good health.

This rearrangement joins TRBV5-6 to TRBJ2-1, with TRBD1 identical over 9 bases. The CDR3 spans 14 residues. Germline CDR1 SGHDT, CDR2 YYEEEE. Trimming removed 3 bases from V and 12 bases from J; junction bases left unmatched: 10. In DNA, the CDR3 is TGTGCCAGCAGCTGGATGGGACAGGGAACTTTGCAGTTCTTC. Protein sequence: CASSWMGQGTLQFF.

In this sample, this clone turned up many times. The chain uses TRBV7-2 and TRBJ2-1, with D maybe TRBD2 (5 bases). This CDR3 contains 15 residues. Trimming stripped 4 bases from V and 0 bases from J, with 10 bases between. The germline gives CDR1 SGHTA, CDR2 FQGNSA. The CDR3: CASSSDGNSYNEQFF. The CDR3 region has the DNA TGTGCCAGCAGCTCGGACGGGAACTCCTACAATGAGCAGTTCTTC.

This clone appeared many times. The J gene is TRBJ2-3, the V gene TRBV12-2; no check of the table's D call, TRBD2, against the DNA was made. TRBV12-2 is noted as a pseudogene. The CDR3 is 15 residues long. CDR3 sequence (DNA): TGTGCAAGTCGCTCCGCAGCGGAGGGTCCAGATACGCAGTATTTT. Translated: CASRSAAEGPDTQYF.

This clone was recorded many times. V gene TRBV7-2 combines with J gene TRBJ2-1, with D unresolved. Germline V CDR1 and CDR2: SGHTA, FQGNSA. Trimming removed 5 bases from V and 0 bases from J, with 14 bases in between. CDR3 length equals 16 residues. CDR3 DNA: TGTGCCAGCAGCCCTAGGATGGGTGTCTCCTACAATGAGCAGTTCTTC. Protein: CASSPRMGVSYNEQFF. Full variable domain (missing parts from reference TRBV7-2 and TRBJ2-1): GAGVSQSPSNKVTEKGKDVELRCDPISGHTALYWYRQSLGQGLEFLIYFQGNSAPDKSGLPSDRFSAERTGGSVSTLTIQRTQQEDSAVYLCASSPRMGVSYNEQFFGPGTRLTVL.

In this sample, this clone turned up a few times. The V call is TRBV4-2, the J call TRBJ2-1; a weak D match, TRBD2 (5 bases). V was pared by 1 base and J by 5 bases, with 15 bases between. CDR3 size: 16 residues. CDR1 and CDR2 from the germline V gene are LGHNA and YNFKEQ. In nucleotides, the CDR3 is TGTGCCAGCAGCCAAGTCAGCCTAGCCAGTCACAATGAGCAGTTCTTC. Its protein is CASSQVSLASHNEQFF.